This TCR beta chain was recorded in a study of cytomegalovirus exposure and HLA in healthy donors. This clone showed up just a few times. 13 Jbeta primers and 60 Vbeta primers were used for the PCR. TCRdb keeps only in-frame clones here, not all; method: immunoSEQ multiplex PCR. Of 150,000 to 200,000 clones listed, about 79% are singletons. Source material: PBMCs. The clonotype was recovered from a boy aged 2-15 years in good health and CMV-seronegative.

DNA for the CDR3: TGTGCCAGCAGCTTAATTTTAACGGTGAACACTGAAGCTTTCTTT. It codes for CASSLILTVNTEAFF. V gene TRBV7-8 combines with J gene TRBJ1-1; D is unclear. This CDR3 is built from 15 residues. Trimming left V 2 bases short and J 0 bases short, with 10 bases between. The germline V gene has CDR1 SGHVS and CDR2 FQNEAQ.